A selection of T cell receptor beta chains follows, all from one sample in a study of blood T cell repertoires in COVID-19. TCRdb's copy holds only in-frame clones and misses some; the assay was immunoSEQ multiplex PCR. Seen here are 120,000 or so clones, approximately 84% observed once, and the top ten hold 1.5% to 2%. Input material: peripheral blood. These receptors were taken from a man aged 65 to 79 with acute or convalescent COVID-19. Each CDR3 is given with its conserved first and last residue. Fields, in order: clone size, V gene, J gene, D gene, CDR3 DNA, CDR3 protein. The D gene is left open where the match is weak. Not all rows give a size; the values are once, few, many and, for expanded clones, a class.

clone_size: -
v_call: TRBV5-1
j_call: TRBJ2-5
d_call: -
cdr3_nt: TGCGCCAGCAGCCCTGGTGCGACAGCGAGGAGAGAGACCCAGTACTTC
cdr3_aa: CASSPGATARRETQYF

clone_size: few
v_call: TRBV6-1
j_call: TRBJ1-6
d_call: -
cdr3_nt: TGTGCCAGCAGTGAAACACAAGCGTTTGGGCTCCACTTT
cdr3_aa: CASSETQAFGLHF

clone_size: -
v_call: TRBV4-1
j_call: TRBJ2-7
d_call: -
cdr3_nt: TGCGCCAGCGGCGAGAGGGGGGGCTCATCCTACGAGCAGTACTTC
cdr3_aa: CASGERGGSSYEQYF

clone_size: -
v_call: TRBV5-1
j_call: TRBJ1-1
d_call: -
cdr3_nt: TGCGCCAGCAGCACGAGGGCCGGAGACACTGAAGCTTTCTTT
cdr3_aa: CASSTRAGDTEAFF

clone_size: -
v_call: TRBV4-1
j_call: TRBJ2-1
d_call: TRBD2
cdr3_nt: TGCGCCAGCAGCCGCGGCTCGGGGGGGGATAATGAGCAGTTCTTC
cdr3_aa: CASSRGSGGDNEQFF

clone_size: once
v_call: TRBV3-1/TRBV3-2
j_call: TRBJ2-1
d_call: TRBD2
cdr3_nt: TGTGCCAGCAGCCGGACTAGCTCCTACAATGAGCAGTTCTTC
cdr3_aa: CASSRTSSYNEQFF

clone_size: -
v_call: TRBV6-1
j_call: TRBJ2-7
d_call: -
cdr3_nt: TGTGCCAGCAGTGAGTCTTACGAGCAGTACTTC
cdr3_aa: CASSESYEQYF

clone_size: few
v_call: TRBV7-2
j_call: TRBJ1-2
d_call: TRBD1
cdr3_nt: TGTGCCAGCACTTTGACCACCGGGACAGGATATGGCTACACCTTC
cdr3_aa: CASTLTTGTGYGYTF

clone_size: once
v_call: TRBV28
j_call: TRBJ1-5
d_call: -
cdr3_nt: TGTGCCAGCAGTTTATCACGCGATCAGCCCCAGCATTTT
cdr3_aa: CASSLSRDQPQHF

clone_size: once
v_call: TRBV5-1
j_call: TRBJ2-1
d_call: -
cdr3_nt: TGCGCCAGCAGAGTCGGTGCGGGGCCATACAATGAGCAGTTCTTC
cdr3_aa: CASRVGAGPYNEQFF

clone_size: -
v_call: TRBV12-3/TRBV12-4
j_call: TRBJ1-1
d_call: -
cdr3_nt: TGTGCCAGCAGTTTAGGGGGGCACACTGAAGCTTTCTTT
cdr3_aa: CASSLGGHTEAFF

clone_size: -
v_call: TRBV5-4
j_call: TRBJ2-3
d_call: TRBD1
cdr3_nt: TGTGCCAGCAGCCGGGACAGGGATATGGGTAGCACAGATACGCAGTATTTT
cdr3_aa: CASSRDRDMGSTDTQYF

clone_size: -
v_call: TRBV18
j_call: TRBJ2-7
d_call: -
cdr3_nt: TGTGCCAGCTCACTAACAGGTCTGAGCGAGCAGTACTTC
cdr3_aa: CASSLTGLSEQYF

clone_size: -
v_call: TRBV6-5
j_call: TRBJ2-7
d_call: TRBD2
cdr3_nt: TGTGCCAGCGCGCCGGGGGGGGTCGTTCGTCACGAGCAGTACTTC
cdr3_aa: CASAPGGVVRHEQYF

clone_size: -
v_call: TRBV30
j_call: TRBJ1-4
d_call: -
cdr3_nt: TGTGCCTGGAGTCCCCTACAGGTTTGGGGAAAACTGTTTTTT
cdr3_aa: CAWSPLQVWGKLFF

clone_size: -
v_call: TRBV3-1/TRBV3-2
j_call: TRBJ1-1
d_call: TRBD1
cdr3_nt: TGTGCCAGCAGCCGCCTGGGACAGGGGAACACTGAAGCTTTCTTT
cdr3_aa: CASSRLGQGNTEAFF

clone_size: -
v_call: TRBV19
j_call: TRBJ2-2
d_call: -
cdr3_nt: TGTGCCAGTAGTATCAAGACAGCAGGAACCGGGGAGCTGTTTTTT
cdr3_aa: CASSIKTAGTGELFF